A single sample is the source of the 4 T cell receptor beta chains below, sequenced in a study of blood T cell repertoires in COVID-19. This table comes from immunoSEQ multiplex PCR, and its TCRdb copy is limited to in-frame clones, with some not included. Here the sample spans about 260,000 clones, 70% to 90% being singletons. Sequenced sample: peripheral blood. These receptors were collected from a woman between 45 and 60 years old with acute or convalescent COVID-19.

CDR3 sequence: CASSLFFSERPNYGYTF. The CDR3 DNA reads as TGTGCCAGCAGCTTATTTTTCTCGGAGAGGCCTAACTATGGCTACACCTTC. V and J are TRBV7-2 and TRBJ1-2; D call uncertain. The germline CDR1 and CDR2 sequences are SGHTA and FQGNSA. Between the trimmed V and J ends, which lost 2 bases and 0 bases, there was a span of 16 bases. The CDR3 contains 17 residues.

The genes are TRBV11-3 and TRBJ2-3, with D uncertain. The CDR3 contains 13 residues. Germline V lookup: CDR1 SGHNT, CDR2 YENEEA. The V end was cut by 2 bases, the J end by 4 bases, with 7 bases between. DNA of the CDR3: TGTGCCAGCAGCTTACCAAGAGCAGATACGCAGTATTTT. Amino acid sequence: CASSLPRADTQYF.

This clone was detected once. The V call is TRBV3-1 (or the pseudogene TRBV3-2), the J call TRBJ1-5, with 7 bases matching TRBD1. Germline loops: CDR1 LGHDT, CDR2 YNNKEL (reference sequence). Losses at the gene ends were 3 bases for V and 7 bases for J; bases not matched to a gene: 6. The length of the CDR3 is 14 residues. The CDR3 region is CASSHDRAEQPQHF. DNA for the CDR3: TGTGCCAGCAGCCATGACAGGGCGGAACAGCCCCAGCATTTT.

This chain uses TRBV6-5 with TRBJ1-2, with D tentatively TRBD1 (6 bases). CDR3 length equals 12 residues. Germline CDR1 reads MNHEY; CDR2 reads SVGAGI. V lost 6 bases and J lost 8, with 13 bases in between. CDR3 DNA sequence: TGTGCCAGCAGAACTACAGGGACAGGCTACACCTTC. Protein product: CASRTTGTGYTF.